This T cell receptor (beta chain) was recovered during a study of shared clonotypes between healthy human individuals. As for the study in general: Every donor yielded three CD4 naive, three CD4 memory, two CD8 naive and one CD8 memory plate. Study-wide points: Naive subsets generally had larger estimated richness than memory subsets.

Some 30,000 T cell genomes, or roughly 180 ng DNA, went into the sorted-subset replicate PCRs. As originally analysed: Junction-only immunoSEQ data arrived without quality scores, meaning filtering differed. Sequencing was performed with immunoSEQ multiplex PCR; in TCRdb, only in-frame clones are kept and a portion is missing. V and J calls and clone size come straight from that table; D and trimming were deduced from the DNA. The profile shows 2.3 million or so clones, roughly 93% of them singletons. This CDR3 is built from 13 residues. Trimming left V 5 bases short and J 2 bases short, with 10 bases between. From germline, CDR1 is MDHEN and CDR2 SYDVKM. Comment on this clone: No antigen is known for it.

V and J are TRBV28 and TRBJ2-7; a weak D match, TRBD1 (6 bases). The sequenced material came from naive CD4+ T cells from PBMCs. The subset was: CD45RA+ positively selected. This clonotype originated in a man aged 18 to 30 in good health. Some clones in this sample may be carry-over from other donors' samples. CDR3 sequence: CASSATGPYEQYF. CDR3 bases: TGTGCCAGCAGTGCGACAGGTCCCTACGAGCAGTACTTC. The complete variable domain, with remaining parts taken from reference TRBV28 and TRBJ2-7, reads DVKVTQSSRYLVKRTGEKVFLECVQDMDHENMFWYRQDPGLGLRLIYFSYDVKMKEKGDIPEGYSVSREKKERFSLILESASTNQTSMYLCASSATGPYEQYFGPGTRLTVT.